These 24 T cell receptor beta chains share one sample of origin, sequenced in a study of Ad26.COV2.S vaccination and SARS-CoV-2 variants. Measured with immunoSEQ multiplex PCR; TCRdb has only the in-frame clones, and not every one. Counted here are 200,000 to 250,000 clones, 88% occurring once; the ten biggest clones make up about 10%. The sample's treatment: some 20 received Ad26.COV2.S at low or high dose, single or two shots; roughly five received placebo; per-sample allocation not given. Specimens were obtained on day 63 following the first vaccine or placebo injection. Sequences were derived from peripheral blood, sampled in a trial of Ad26.COV2.S vaccine versus placebo. Source of these receptors: a person aged 18-60 years who received the Ad26.COV2.S COVID-19 vaccine or a placebo.

This clone was detected once. The CDR3 spells CASSLVPGEVVGTQYF. DNA for the CDR3: TGTGCCAGCAGCTTAGTACCAGGGGAGGTGGTAGGGACCCAGTACTTC. The V call is TRBV7-2, the J call TRBJ2-5; D is perhaps TRBD1 or TRBD2 (6 bases each). CDR1 and CDR2 from the germline V gene are SGHTA and FQGNSA. CDR3 length: 16 residues. Trimming took off 1 base at V and 7 bases at J, with 19 bases between the two ends.

This chain links TRBV10-3 with TRBJ2-3; TRBD1 agrees at 12 bases. CDR1 and CDR2 (germline): ENHRY, SYGVKD. V was clipped by 7 bases and J by 1 base; unmatched bases: 9. CDR3 length: 17 residues. As DNA, the CDR3 is TGTGCCATCACCATGGGACAGGGGGCTTCGGGCACAGATACGCAGTATTTT. It encodes CAITMGQGASGTDTQYF.

In nucleotides, the CDR3 is TGTGCCAGCACCTCTGGCGGCACAGATACGCAGTATTTT. This translates into CASTSGGTDTQYF. This rearrangement joins TRBV28 to TRBJ2-3, with unresolved D. In germline, CDR1 is MDHEN, CDR2 SYDVKM. V shed 7 bases and J shed 1 base, with 9 bases lying between them. This CDR3 spans 13 amino acids.

CDR3 in DNA: TGCGCCAGCAGTGAGACAGCTAAAGATCAGCCCCAGCATTTT. This sequence encodes CASSETAKDQPQHF. The V and J genes are TRBV10-1 and TRBJ1-5; D is undetermined. V lost 2 bases, J lost 5 bases, and 10 bases lay in between. Germline lookup yields CDR1 WNHNN and CDR2 SYGVQD (reference sequence). This CDR3 is 14 amino acids long.

This sequence joins TRBV7-8 and TRBJ1-1; D remains unclear. This CDR3 is 15 amino acids long. CDR1 is SGHVS and CDR2 is FQNEAQ in the germline V gene. Trimming took 1 base from V and 0 from J, leaving 9 bases between them. The CDR3 DNA reads as TGTGCCAGCAGCTTAGGCCGGCTTATGAACACTGAAGCTTTCTTT. It yields the protein CASSLGRLMNTEAFF.

This clone showed up just once. This chain links TRBV5-4 with TRBJ1-2; D is possibly TRBD1 (5 bases). Trimming stripped 4 bases from V and 4 bases from J, with 14 bases between. This CDR3 is built from 14 residues. The germline V gene encodes CDR1 SGHNT and CDR2 YYREEE (reference sequence). The DNA for the CDR3 is TGTGCCAGCAGCCGGGACGGGAACTTCTATGGCTACACCTTC. This sequence encodes CASSRDGNFYGYTF.

The chain carries TRBV4-3 and TRBJ2-7, with 9 bases identical to TRBD1. V gave up 0 bases and J gave up 0 bases; unmatched junction bases: 12. The germline CDR1 and CDR2 sequences are LGHNA and YSLEER. This CDR3 contains 19 residues. Here the CDR3 DNA reads TGCGCCAGCAGCCAAGATTATCCCAACAGGGGGCTCCTCTCCTACGAGCAGTACTTC. Amino acids: CASSQDYPNRGLLSYEQYF.

The V gene is TRBV20-1, the J gene TRBJ2-3; 7 bases line up with TRBD2. Trimming at V came to 3 bases and at J to 2 bases, leaving 5 bases not matched to a gene. Per the germline V gene, CDR1 is DFQATT and CDR2 is SNEGSKA (reference sequence). This CDR3 has 14 amino acids. The CDR3 DNA reads TGCAGTGCTAGTTCTAGCGGTAACACAGATACGCAGTATTTT. It yields the protein CSASSSGNTDTQYF.

The rearrangement uses TRBV6-6 and TRBJ2-1; TRBD2 agrees at 7 bases. The CDR3 runs to 15 residues. The V segment lost 6 bases and the J segment 2 bases; nucleotides outside the gene matches: 7. Germline-derived CDR1 and CDR2 are MNHNY and SVGAGI (reference sequence). The chain's CDR3 is CASRTLAATYNEQFF. The CDR3 nucleotides read TGTGCCAGCAGGACGCTAGCGGCAACCTACAATGAGCAGTTCTTC.

On this clone itself: Other nucleotide sequences from this sample produce the same CDR3. This rearrangement joins TRBV7-2 to TRBJ2-3, with TRBD2 matching over 11 bases. V shed 5 bases, J shed 5 bases, and the junction held 9 bases outside the gene matches. CDR1 is SGHTA and CDR2 is FQGNSA in the germline V gene. The CDR3 covers 16 residues. The CDR3 is CASSRSLAGALDTQYF. For the CDR3, the DNA is TGTGCCAGCAGCCGCTCACTAGCGGGAGCTCTAGATACGCAGTATTTT.

The rearrangement joins TRBV12-5 to TRBJ2-5; 11 nucleotides match TRBD1. CDR1 is LGHNT and CDR2 is FRNRAP in the germline V gene. Trimming removed 4 bases from V and 1 base from J; junction bases left unmatched: 2. The CDR3 has 15 amino acids. CDR3 in amino acids: CASGSGQGGQETQYF. CDR3 coding DNA: TGTGCTAGTGGTTCGGGACAGGGGGGCCAAGAGACCCAGTACTTC.

The rearrangement links TRBV11-2 to TRBJ1-2; D not resolved. In germline, CDR1 is SGHAT, CDR2 FQNNGV. V was pared by 5 bases and J by 3 bases, with 10 bases between. The CDR3 length is 13 residues. The CDR3 sequence is CASSPQGYYGYTF. The CDR3 region has the DNA TGTGCCAGCAGCCCACAAGGGTACTATGGCTACACCTTC.

This chain joins TRBV5-5 and TRBJ1-1, with 7 bases identical to TRBD1. The germline gives CDR1 SGHKS, CDR2 YYEKEE (reference sequence). There are 14 residues in the CDR3. V shed 1 base and J 6 bases; nucleotides not matched to a gene: 6. The CDR3 nucleotides are TGTGCCAGCAGCTTGCGTTCTACAGGGGCTGAAGCTTTCTTT. Amino acids: CASSLRSTGAEAFF. Using reference TRBV5-5 and TRBJ1-1 for the parts outside the CDR3, the full variable domain is DAGVTQSPTHLIKTRGQQVTLRCSPISGHKSVSWYQQVLGQGPQFIFQYYEKEERGRGNFPDRFSARQFPNYSSELNVNALLLGDSALYLCASSLRSTGAEAFFGQGTRLTVV.

The J gene is TRBJ2-2, the V gene TRBV21-1; the table's TRBD2 call for D was not verified on the DNA. TRBV21-1 is classified as a pseudogene. This CDR3 is built from 18 residues. The CDR3 protein is CASSKELAGVIGTGELFF. The DNA for the CDR3 is TGTGCCAGCAGCAAAGAACTAGCGGGAGTAATCGGCACCGGGGAGCTGTTTTTT.

The chain links TRBV7-9 to TRBJ1-1, with D unresolved. Germline CDR1 and CDR2: SEHNR and FQNEAQ (reference sequence). Deletions cut 1 base from V and 11 bases from J, with 14 bases between. This CDR3 spans 13 amino acids. The CDR3 spells CASSLEQRSDAFF. In DNA, the CDR3 is TGTGCCAGCAGCTTAGAACAGAGATCCGACGCTTTCTTT.

The chain combines TRBV19 with TRBJ2-3; 10 nucleotides match TRBD1. Trimming took 6 bases from V and 3 from J; bases not matched to a gene: 6. The CDR3 spans 15 residues. The germline gives CDR1 LNHDA, CDR2 SQIVND (reference sequence). For the CDR3, the DNA is TGTGCCAGTAGCCCTGGGGGACAGGGGACAGATACGCAGTATTTT. This gives the protein CASSPGGQGTDTQYF. The variable domain in full, with the rest retrieved from reference TRBV19 and TRBJ2-3, is DGGITQSPKYLFRKEGQNVTLSCEQNLNHDAMYWYRQDPGQGLRLIYYSQIVNDFQKGDIAEGYSVSREKKESFPLTVTSAQKNPTAFYLCASSPGGQGTDTQYFGPGTRLTVL.

This chain uses TRBV18 with TRBJ2-5, with D perhaps matching TRBD2 (6 bases). In germline, CDR1 is KGHSH, CDR2 LQKENI. Trimming left V 2 bases short and J 2 bases short, with 12 bases between. The CDR3 contains 15 residues. CDR3 nucleotides: TGTGCCAGCTCACCAGCTTTAGCGGTACAAGAGACCCAGTACTTC. Its translation: CASSPALAVQETQYF.

The rearrangement uses TRBV29-1 and TRBJ1-2, with TRBD1 as a possible D gene (6 bases). Trimming pared 1 base from V and 8 bases from J, leaving 14 bases between. The CDR3 totals 13 residues. Germline V gene sequence: CDR1 SQVTM, CDR2 ANQGSEA. The DNA for the CDR3 is TGCAGCGTTGAAGCGCCCGGGGGCAGAGGCTACACCTTC. Its translation: CSVEAPGGRGYTF.

The V and J genes are TRBV18 and TRBJ2-3, with D unresolved. The CDR3 is 12 amino acids. Germline V CDR1 and CDR2: KGHSH, LQKENI. Trimming took 5 bases from V and 4 from J, leaving 7 bases between them. The CDR3 loop is CASSSFPDTQYF. Here the CDR3 DNA reads TGTGCCAGCTCATCCTTCCCAGATACGCAGTATTTT.

The genes are TRBV6-5 and TRBJ1-4; D ambiguous. This CDR3 has 15 amino acids. CDR1 and CDR2 from the germline V gene are MNHEY and SVGAGI. V shed 0 bases and J shed 3 bases, with 8 bases lying between them. The CDR3 reads CASSYSQNSNEKLFF. CDR3 DNA sequence: TGTGCCAGCAGTTACTCGCAGAATTCTAATGAAAAACTGTTTTTT.

The DNA for the CDR3 is TGCAGTGCTAGAGCCACGGACGAGCAGTACTTC. It specifies CSARATDEQYF. The chain joins TRBV20-1 to TRBJ2-7; D is unresolved. This CDR3 is built from 11 residues. V was shortened by 1 base and J by 5 bases, with 6 bases between the two germline ends. Germline V gene data show CDR1 as DFQATT and CDR2 as SNEGSKA (reference sequence).

V is TRBV28 and J is TRBJ2-2; D is ambiguous. V shed 5 bases and J shed 2 bases, with 9 bases lying between them. This CDR3 is built from 14 residues. Germline V gene lookup returns CDR1 MDHEN and CDR2 SYDVKM. The CDR3 DNA is TGTGCCAGCAGTCCTAGACTCAACACCGGGGAGCTGTTTTTT. Translating it yields CASSPRLNTGELFF.

The chain joins TRBV25-1 to TRBJ2-2, with D perhaps TRBD2 (6 bases). CDR1 and CDR2 from the germline V gene are MGHDK and SYGVNS. Trimming left V 2 bases short and J 5 bases short, with 12 bases between. This CDR3 has 15 residues. CDR3 loop: CASSEPGVKTGELFF. The DNA of the CDR3 is TGTGCCAGCAGTGAACCGGGAGTAAAAACCGGGGAGCTGTTTTTT.

The J gene is TRBJ1-3, the V gene TRBV28; D not resolved. The germline CDR1 and CDR2 sequences are MDHEN and SYDVKM. This CDR3 has 16 residues. V was shortened by 8 bases and J by 2 bases, with 19 bases between the two germline ends. This CDR3 reads CASESGAWPAGNTIYF. CDR3 nucleotides: TGTGCCAGCGAATCCGGCGCGTGGCCGGCTGGAAACACCATATATTTT. The variable domain in full, completed from reference TRBV28 and TRBJ1-3, reads DVKVTQSSRYLVKRTGEKVFLECVQDMDHENMFWYRQDPGLGLRLIYFSYDVKMKEKGDIPEGYSVSREKKERFSLILESASTNQTSMYLCASESGAWPAGNTIYFGEGSWLTVV.